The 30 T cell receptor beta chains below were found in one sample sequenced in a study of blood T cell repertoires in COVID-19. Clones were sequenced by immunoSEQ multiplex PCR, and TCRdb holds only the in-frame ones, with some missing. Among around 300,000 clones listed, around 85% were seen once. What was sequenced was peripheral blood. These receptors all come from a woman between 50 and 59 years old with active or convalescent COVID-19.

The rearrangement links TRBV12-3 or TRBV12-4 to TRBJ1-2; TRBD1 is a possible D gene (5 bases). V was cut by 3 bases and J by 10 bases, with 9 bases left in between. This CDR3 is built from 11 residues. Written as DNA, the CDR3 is TGTGCCAGCAGTTTGACAGTAGACTACACCTTC. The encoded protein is CASSLTVDYTF.

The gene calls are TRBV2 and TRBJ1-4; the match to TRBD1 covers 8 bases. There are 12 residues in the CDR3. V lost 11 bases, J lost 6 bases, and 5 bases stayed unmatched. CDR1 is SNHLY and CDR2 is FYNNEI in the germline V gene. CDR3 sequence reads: CAGDRGDEKLFF. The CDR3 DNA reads TGTGCCGGAGACAGGGGCGATGAAAAACTGTTTTTT.

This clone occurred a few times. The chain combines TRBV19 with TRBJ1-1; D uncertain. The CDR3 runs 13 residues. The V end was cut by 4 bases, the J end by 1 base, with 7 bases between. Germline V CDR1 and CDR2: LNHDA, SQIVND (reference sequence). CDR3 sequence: CASSNYRNTEAFF. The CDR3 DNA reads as TGTGCCAGTAGTAACTATCGGAACACTGAAGCTTTCTTT.

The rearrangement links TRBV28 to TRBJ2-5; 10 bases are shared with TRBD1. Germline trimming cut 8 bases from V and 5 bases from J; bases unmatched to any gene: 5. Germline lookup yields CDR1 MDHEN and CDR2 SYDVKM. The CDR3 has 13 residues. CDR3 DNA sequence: TGTGCCAGCGACAGGGGGCGTATGGAGACCCAGTACTTC. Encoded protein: CASDRGRMETQYF.

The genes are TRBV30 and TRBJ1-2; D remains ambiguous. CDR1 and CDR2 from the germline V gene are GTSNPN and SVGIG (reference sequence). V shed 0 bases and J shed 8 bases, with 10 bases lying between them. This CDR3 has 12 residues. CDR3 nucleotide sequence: TGTGCCTGGAGTGTACATTCGTCCGGCTACACCTTC. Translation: CAWSVHSSGYTF. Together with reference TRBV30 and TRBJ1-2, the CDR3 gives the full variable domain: SQTIHQWPATLVQPVGSPLSLECTVEGTSNPNLYWYRQAAGRGLQLLFYSVGIGQISSEVPQNLSASRPQDRQFILSSKKLLLSDSGFYLCAWSVHSSGYTFGSGTRLTVV.

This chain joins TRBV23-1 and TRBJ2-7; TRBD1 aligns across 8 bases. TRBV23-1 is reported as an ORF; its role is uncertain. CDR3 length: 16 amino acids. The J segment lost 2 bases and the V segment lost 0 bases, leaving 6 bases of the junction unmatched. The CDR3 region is CASSQSMGQETYEQYF. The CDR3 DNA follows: TGCGCCAGCAGTCAATCTATGGGACAGGAGACCTACGAGCAGTACTTC.

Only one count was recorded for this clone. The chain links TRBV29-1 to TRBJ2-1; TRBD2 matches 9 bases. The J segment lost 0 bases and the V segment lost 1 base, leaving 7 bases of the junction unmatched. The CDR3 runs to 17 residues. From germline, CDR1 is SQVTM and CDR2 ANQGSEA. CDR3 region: CSVEGSYSGSSYNEQFF. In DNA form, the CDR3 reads TGCAGCGTTGAAGGGAGTTATAGCGGGAGCTCCTACAATGAGCAGTTCTTC.

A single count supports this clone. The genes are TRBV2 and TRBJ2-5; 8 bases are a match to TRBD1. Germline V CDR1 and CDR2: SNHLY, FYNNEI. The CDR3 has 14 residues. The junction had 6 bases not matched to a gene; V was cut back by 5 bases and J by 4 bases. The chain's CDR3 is CASSYTGGRETQYF. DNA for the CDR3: TGTGCCAGCAGTTACACAGGGGGTCGAGAGACCCAGTACTTC.

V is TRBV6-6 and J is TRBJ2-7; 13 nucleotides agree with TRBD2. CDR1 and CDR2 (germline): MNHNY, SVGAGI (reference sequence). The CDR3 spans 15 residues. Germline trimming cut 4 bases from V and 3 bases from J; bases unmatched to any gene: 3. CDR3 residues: CASSLLAGGFYEQYF. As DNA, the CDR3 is TGTGCCAGCAGTTTACTAGCGGGAGGGTTCTACGAGCAGTACTTC.

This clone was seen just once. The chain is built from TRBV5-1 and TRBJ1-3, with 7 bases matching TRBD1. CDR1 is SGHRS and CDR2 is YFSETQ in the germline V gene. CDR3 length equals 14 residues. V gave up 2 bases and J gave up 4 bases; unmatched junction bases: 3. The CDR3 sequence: CASSFGQAGNTIYF. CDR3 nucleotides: TGCGCCAGCAGCTTCGGACAGGCCGGAAACACCATATATTTT.

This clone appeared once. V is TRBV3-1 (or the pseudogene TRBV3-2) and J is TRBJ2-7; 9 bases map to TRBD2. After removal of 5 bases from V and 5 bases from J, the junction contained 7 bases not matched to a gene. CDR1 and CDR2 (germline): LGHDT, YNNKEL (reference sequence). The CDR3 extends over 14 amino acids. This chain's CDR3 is CASSGTSRSHEQYF. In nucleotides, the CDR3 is TGTGCCAGCAGCGGGACTAGCCGGTCGCACGAGCAGTACTTC.

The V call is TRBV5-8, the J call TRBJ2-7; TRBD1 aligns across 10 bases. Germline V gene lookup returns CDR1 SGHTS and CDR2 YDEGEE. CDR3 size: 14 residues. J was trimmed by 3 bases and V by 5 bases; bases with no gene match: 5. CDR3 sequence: CASSSGQGDYEQYF. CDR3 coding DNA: TGTGCCAGCAGTTCCGGACAGGGGGACTACGAGCAGTACTTC.

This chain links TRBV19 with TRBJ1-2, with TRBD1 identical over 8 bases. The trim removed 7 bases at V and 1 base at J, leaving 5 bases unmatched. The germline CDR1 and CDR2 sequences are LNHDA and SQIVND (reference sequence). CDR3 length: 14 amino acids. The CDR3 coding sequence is TGTGCCAGTAACCCGACAGGGGTTAACTATGGCTACACCTTC. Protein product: CASNPTGVNYGYTF. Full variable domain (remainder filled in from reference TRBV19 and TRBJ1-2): DGGITQSPKYLFRKEGQNVTLSCEQNLNHDAMYWYRQDPGQGLRLIYYSQIVNDFQKGDIAEGYSVSREKKESFPLTVTSAQKNPTAFYLCASNPTGVNYGYTFGSGTRLTVV.

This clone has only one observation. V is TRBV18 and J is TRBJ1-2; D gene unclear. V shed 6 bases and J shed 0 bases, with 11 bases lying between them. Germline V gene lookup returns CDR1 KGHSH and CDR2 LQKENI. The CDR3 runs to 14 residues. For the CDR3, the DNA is TGTGCCAGCTCCACAGAGGGAGCTAACTATGGCTACACCTTC. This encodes CASSTEGANYGYTF.

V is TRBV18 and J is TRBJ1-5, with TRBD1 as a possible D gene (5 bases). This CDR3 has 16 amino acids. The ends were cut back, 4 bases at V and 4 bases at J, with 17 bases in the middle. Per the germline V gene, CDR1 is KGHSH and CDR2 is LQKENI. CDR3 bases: TGTGCCAGCTCACGGGCGACAGCAAACCCAAATCAGCCCCAGCATTTT. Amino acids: CASSRATANPNQPQHF.

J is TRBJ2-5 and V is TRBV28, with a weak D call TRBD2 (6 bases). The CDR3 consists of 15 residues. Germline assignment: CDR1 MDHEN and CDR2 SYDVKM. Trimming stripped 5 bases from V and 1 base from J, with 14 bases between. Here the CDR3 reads CASSTKTSRQETQYF. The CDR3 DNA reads TGTGCCAGCAGTACAAAGACTAGTCGCCAAGAGACCCAGTACTTC. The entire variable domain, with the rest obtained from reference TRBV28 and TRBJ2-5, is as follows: DVKVTQSSRYLVKRTGEKVFLECVQDMDHENMFWYRQDPGLGLRLIYFSYDVKMKEKGDIPEGYSVSREKKERFSLILESASTNQTSMYLCASSTKTSRQETQYFGPGTRLLVL.

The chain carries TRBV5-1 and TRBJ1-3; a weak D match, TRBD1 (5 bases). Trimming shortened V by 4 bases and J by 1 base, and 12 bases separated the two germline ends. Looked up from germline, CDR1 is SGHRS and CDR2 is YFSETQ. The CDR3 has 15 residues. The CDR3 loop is CASSPYAGSGNTIYF. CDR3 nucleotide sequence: TGCGCCAGCAGCCCATACGCAGGGTCTGGAAACACCATATATTTT.

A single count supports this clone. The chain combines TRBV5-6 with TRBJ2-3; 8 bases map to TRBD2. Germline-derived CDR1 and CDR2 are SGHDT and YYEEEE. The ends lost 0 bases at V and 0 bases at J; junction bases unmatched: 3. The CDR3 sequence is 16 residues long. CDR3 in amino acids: CASSLGLASSTDTQYF. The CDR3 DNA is TGTGCCAGCAGCTTGGGACTAGCGAGCAGCACAGATACGCAGTATTTT.

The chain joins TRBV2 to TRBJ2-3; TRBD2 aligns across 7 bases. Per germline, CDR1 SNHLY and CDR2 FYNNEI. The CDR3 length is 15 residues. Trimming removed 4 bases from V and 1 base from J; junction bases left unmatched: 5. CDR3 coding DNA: TGTGCCAGCAGTGCGCGGCGGGAGCGCACAGATACGCAGTATTTT. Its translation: CASSARRERTDTQYF.

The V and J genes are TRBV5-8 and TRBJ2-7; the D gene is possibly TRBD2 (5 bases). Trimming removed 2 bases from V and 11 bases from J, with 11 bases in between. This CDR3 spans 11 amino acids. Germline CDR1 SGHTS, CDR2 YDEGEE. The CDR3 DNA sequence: TGTGCCAGCAGCTTTTCGGGGTCTAAGTACTTC. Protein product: CASSFSGSKYF. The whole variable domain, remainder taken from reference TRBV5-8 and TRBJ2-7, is EAGVTQSPTHLIKTRGQQATLRCSPISGHTSVYWYQQALGLGLQFLLWYDEGEERNRGNFPPRFSGRQFPNYSSELNVNALELEDSALYLCASSFSGSKYFGPGTRLTVT.

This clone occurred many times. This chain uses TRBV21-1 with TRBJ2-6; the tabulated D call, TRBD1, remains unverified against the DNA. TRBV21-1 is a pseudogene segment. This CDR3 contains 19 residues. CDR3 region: CASITPEDRNGSGANVLTF. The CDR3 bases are TGTGCCAGCATCACGCCCGAGGACAGAAACGGCTCTGGGGCCAACGTCCTGACTTTC.

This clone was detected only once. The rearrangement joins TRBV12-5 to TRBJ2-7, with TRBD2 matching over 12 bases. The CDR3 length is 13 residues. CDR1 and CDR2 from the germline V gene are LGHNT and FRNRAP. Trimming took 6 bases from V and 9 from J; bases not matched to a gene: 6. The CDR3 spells CASGLAGGQVQYF. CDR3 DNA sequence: TGTGCTAGTGGCCTAGCGGGGGGGCAGGTGCAGTACTTC. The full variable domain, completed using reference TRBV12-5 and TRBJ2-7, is DARVTQTPRHKVTEMGQEVTMRCQPILGHNTVFWYRQTMMQGLELLAYFRNRAPLDDSGMPKDRFSAEMPDATLATLKIQPSEPRDSAVYFCASGLAGGQVQYFGPGTRLTVT.

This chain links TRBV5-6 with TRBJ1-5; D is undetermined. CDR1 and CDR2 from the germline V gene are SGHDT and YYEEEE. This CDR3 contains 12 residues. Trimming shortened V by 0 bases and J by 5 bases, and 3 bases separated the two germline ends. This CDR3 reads CASSLADQPQHF. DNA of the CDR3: TGTGCCAGCAGCTTGGCGGATCAGCCCCAGCATTTT.

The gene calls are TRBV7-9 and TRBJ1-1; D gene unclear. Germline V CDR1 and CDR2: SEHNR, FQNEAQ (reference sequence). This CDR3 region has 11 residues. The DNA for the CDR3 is TGTTCTGCGGAGGCAAACACTGAAGCTTTCTTT. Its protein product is CSAEANTEAFF.

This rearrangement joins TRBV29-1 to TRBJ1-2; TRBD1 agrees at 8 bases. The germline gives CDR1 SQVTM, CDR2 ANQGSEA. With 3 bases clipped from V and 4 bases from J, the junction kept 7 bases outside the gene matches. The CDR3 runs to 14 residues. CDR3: CSVDPRTGLYGYTF. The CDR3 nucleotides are TGCAGCGTTGACCCAAGGACAGGGCTCTATGGCTACACCTTC.

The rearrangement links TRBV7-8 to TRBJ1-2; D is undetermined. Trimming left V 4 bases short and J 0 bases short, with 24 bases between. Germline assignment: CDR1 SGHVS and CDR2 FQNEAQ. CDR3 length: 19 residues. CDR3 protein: CASSSRLSTSSPTNYGYTF. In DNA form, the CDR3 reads TGTGCCAGCAGCTCACGCTTAAGCACTTCTTCCCCCACTAACTATGGCTACACCTTC. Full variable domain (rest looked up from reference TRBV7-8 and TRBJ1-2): GAGVSQSPRYKVAKRGQDVALRCDPISGHVSLFWYQQALGQGPEFLTYFQNEAQLDKSGLPSDRFFAERPEGSVSTLKIQRTQQEDSAVYLCASSSRLSTSSPTNYGYTFGSGTRLTVV.

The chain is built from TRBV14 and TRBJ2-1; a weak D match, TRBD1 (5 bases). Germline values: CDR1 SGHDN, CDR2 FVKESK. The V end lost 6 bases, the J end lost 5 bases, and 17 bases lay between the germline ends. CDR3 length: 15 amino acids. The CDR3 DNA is TGTGCCAGCAGTCTTATAGGGGTCTACGACAATGAGCAGTTCTTC. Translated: CASSLIGVYDNEQFF.

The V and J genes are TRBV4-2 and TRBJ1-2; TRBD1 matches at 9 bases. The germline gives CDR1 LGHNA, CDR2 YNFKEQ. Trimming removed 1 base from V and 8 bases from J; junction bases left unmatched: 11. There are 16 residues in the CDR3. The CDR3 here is CASSQVGDRVLAGYTF. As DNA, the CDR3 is TGTGCCAGCAGCCAAGTGGGGGACAGGGTGTTGGCGGGCTACACCTTC.

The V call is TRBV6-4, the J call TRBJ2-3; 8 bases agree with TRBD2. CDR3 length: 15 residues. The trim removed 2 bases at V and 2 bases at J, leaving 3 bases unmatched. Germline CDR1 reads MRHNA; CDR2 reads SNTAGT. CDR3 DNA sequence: TGTGCCAGCAGTGACGGAGCGGGGGCCACAGATACGCAGTATTTT. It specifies CASSDGAGATDTQYF.

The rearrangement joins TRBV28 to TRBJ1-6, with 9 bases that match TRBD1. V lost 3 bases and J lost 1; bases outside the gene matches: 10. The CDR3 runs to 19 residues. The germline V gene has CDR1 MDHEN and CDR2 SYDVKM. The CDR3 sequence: CASSFMTGGSGSYNSPLHF. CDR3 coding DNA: TGTGCCAGCAGTTTTATGACAGGGGGAAGCGGGTCCTATAATTCACCCCTCCACTTT.